One sample yielded the 31 T cell receptor beta chains listed below, sequenced in a study of blood T cell repertoires in COVID-19. This table comes from immunoSEQ multiplex PCR, and its TCRdb copy is limited to in-frame clones, with some not included. The table lists under 400,000 clones, approximately 88% of them singletons, with 1.6% in the top ten. Sequences were obtained from peripheral blood. Source of these receptors: a woman in her twenties or thirties with COVID-19, enrolled during active disease.

J is TRBJ2-7 and V is TRBV6-5; 9 bases match TRBD1. CDR1 is MNHEY, CDR2 SVGAGI, per germline. There are 14 residues in the CDR3. V lost 4 bases, J lost 4 bases, and 5 bases stayed unmatched. DNA for the CDR3: TGTGCCAGCAGTTGGGGACAGGGACCATACGAGCAGTACTTC. Protein sequence: CASSWGQGPYEQYF.

CDR3 in amino acids: CASSFSRDWRNTIYF. CDR3 DNA: TGTGCCAGCAGCTTCAGCCGGGATTGGAGAAACACCATATATTTT. The V gene is TRBV7-8, the J gene TRBJ1-3, with no clear D. The CDR3 consists of 15 residues. CDR1 SGHVS and CDR2 FQNEAQ come from the germline V gene. Trimming shortened V by 3 bases and J by 5 bases, and 14 bases separated the two germline ends.

The J gene is TRBJ2-1, the V gene TRBV27, with a weak D call TRBD2 (5 bases). The V end was cut by 6 bases, the J end by 9 bases, with 15 bases between. The V gene's germline CDR1 is MNHEY and CDR2 SMNVEV (reference sequence). The CDR3 length is 13 residues. This CDR3 is CASSQDWRREQFF. CDR3 DNA: TGTGCCAGCAGCCAGGACTGGAGACGTGAGCAGTTCTTC.

The gene calls are TRBV5-1 and TRBJ2-1, with 8 bases aligning to TRBD2. V trimming: 5 bases; J trimming: 3 bases; junction bases outside the gene matches: 7. The V gene's germline CDR1 is SGHRS and CDR2 YFSETQ. The CDR3 is made up of 15 amino acids. The CDR3 region has the DNA TGCGCCAGCAGATACATGGGGACTAGCTACAATGAGCAGTTCTTC. Translation: CASRYMGTSYNEQFF.

The chain recombines TRBV7-9 with TRBJ1-4, with D perhaps TRBD1 (6 bases). The V end was cut by 3 bases, the J end by 0 bases, with 8 bases between. The CDR3 spans 15 residues. CDR1 and CDR2 from the germline V gene are SEHNR and FQNEAQ (reference sequence). CDR3 sequence: CASSFTGPTNEKLFF. CDR3 DNA: TGTGCCAGCAGCTTTACAGGGCCAACTAATGAAAAACTGTTTTTT.

V is TRBV19 and J is TRBJ1-5, with D possibly being TRBD1 (5 bases). V dropped 10 bases and J dropped 6 bases, with 22 bases sitting between them. This CDR3 contains 15 residues. The V gene's germline CDR1 is LNHDA and CDR2 SQIVND (reference sequence). The CDR3, as DNA: TGTGCCACCACAAGAACGGGGGGTAGTTTTCAGCCCCAGCATTTT. Protein sequence: CATTRTGGSFQPQHF.

The V call is TRBV5-5, the J call TRBJ1-3, with a tentative D call TRBD1 (6 bases). Germline V gives CDR1 SGHKS, CDR2 YYEKEE (reference sequence). Trimming took 4 bases from V and 1 from J, leaving 12 bases between them. The CDR3 length is 15 residues. The CDR3 loop is CASSIQGPSGNTIYF. DNA for the CDR3: TGTGCCAGCAGCATACAGGGTCCGTCTGGAAACACCATATATTTT.

This chain uses TRBV6-5 with TRBJ2-1, with TRBD2 as a possible D gene (5 bases). The germline gives CDR1 MNHEY, CDR2 SVGAGI. The CDR3 length is 13 residues. The V end lost 10 bases, the J end lost 0 bases, and 10 bases lay between the germline ends. The CDR3 spells CATGVNSYNEQFF. DNA for the CDR3: TGTGCCACCGGGGTGAACTCCTACAATGAGCAGTTCTTC.

Here the CDR3 DNA reads TGTGCCAGCAGCAGAGGACTAGCGGGGTTAAATGAGCAGTTCTTC. This gives the protein CASSRGLAGLNEQFF. This chain uses TRBV7-2 with TRBJ2-1; 12 bases are a match to TRBD2. Germline-derived CDR1 and CDR2 are SGHTA and FQGNSA. Germline trimming cut 5 bases from V and 7 bases from J; bases unmatched to any gene: 6. The CDR3 loop spans 15 amino acids.

The CDR3 DNA reads TGTGCCAGCAGCCCCGGGACAGGCCCTAACGAGCAGTACTTC. This encodes CASSPGTGPNEQYF. V is TRBV9 and J is TRBJ2-7; 8 positions match TRBD1. With V trimmed by 4 bases and J by 5 bases, 8 bases remained unmatched. The CDR3 runs to 14 residues. The germline V gene has CDR1 SGDLS and CDR2 YYNGEE.

V usage is TRBV6-5 and J usage is TRBJ1-2; no reliable D call. The germline CDR1 and CDR2 sequences are MNHEY and SVGAGI. Trimming took off 8 bases at V and 2 bases at J, with 12 bases between the two ends. The CDR3 consists of 13 residues. As DNA, the CDR3 is TGTGCCAGCCAAGGGCAGCGGAACTATGGCTACACCTTC. Amino acid sequence: CASQGQRNYGYTF.

The J gene is TRBJ2-7, the V gene TRBV19; 8 bases map to TRBD2. The CDR3 is 14 amino acids. Germline V gene lookup returns CDR1 LNHDA and CDR2 SQIVND (reference sequence). V lost 3 bases to trimming and J lost 2 bases; unmatched junction nucleotides: 3. The CDR3 spells CASSMTRGAYEQYF. The CDR3 bases are TGTGCCAGTAGTATGACGCGGGGGGCCTACGAGCAGTACTTC. Using reference TRBV19 and TRBJ2-7 for the parts outside the CDR3, the full variable domain is DGGITQSPKYLFRKEGQNVTLSCEQNLNHDAMYWYRQDPGQGLRLIYYSQIVNDFQKGDIAEGYSVSREKKESFPLTVTSAQKNPTAFYLCASSMTRGAYEQYFGPGTRLTVT.

The chain couples TRBV3-1 (or the pseudogene TRBV3-2) to TRBJ1-2, with 8 bases lining up with TRBD1. Unmatched junction bases numbered 7, after V lost 1 base and J lost 3 bases. CDR3 size: 16 residues. CDR1 and CDR2 from the germline V gene are LGHDT and YNNKEL (reference sequence). CDR3 residues: CASSQARQGRDYGYTF. The DNA for the CDR3 is TGTGCCAGCAGCCAAGCTCGACAGGGGCGCGACTATGGCTACACCTTC.

This clone was observed a handful of times. The V gene is TRBV4-2, the J gene TRBJ1-1; D gene ambiguous. CDR1 is LGHNA, CDR2 YNFKEQ, per germline. The CDR3 extends over 14 amino acids. The V end was cut by 4 bases, the J end by 1 base, with 10 bases between. The CDR3 DNA sequence: TGTGCCAGCAGCCTCCTACAGAGGAACACTGAAGCTTTCTTT. The encoded protein is CASSLLQRNTEAFF.

This rearrangement joins TRBV7-2 to TRBJ2-3; 9 positions agree with TRBD2. The CDR3 is 18 residues long. Per germline, CDR1 SGHTA and CDR2 FQGNSA. J lost 9 bases, V lost 1 base, and 17 bases had no gene match. The CDR3: CASSLVGLARGRQATQYF. CDR3 DNA: TGTGCCAGCAGCTTAGTTGGACTAGCGAGGGGCCGCCAGGCGACGCAGTATTTT. Using reference TRBV7-2 and TRBJ2-3 for the parts outside the CDR3, the full variable domain is GAGVSQSPSNKVTEKGKDVELRCDPISGHTALYWYRQSLGQGLEFLIYFQGNSAPDKSGLPSDRFSAERTGGSVSTLTIQRTQQEDSAVYLCASSLVGLARGRQATQYFGPGTRLTVL.

The table lists this clone with a few counts. The genes are TRBV6-5 and TRBJ1-1; D might be TRBD1 (6 bases). CDR1 is MNHEY and CDR2 is SVGAGI in the germline V gene. The CDR3 contains 14 residues. Trimming pared 6 bases from V and 4 bases from J, leaving 15 bases between. CDR3 bases: TGTGCCAGCAGCACGGACTCCAGGGGCACTGAAGCTTTCTTT. Its protein is CASSTDSRGTEAFF.

This clone has just a few counts. This rearrangement joins TRBV7-8 to TRBJ2-7; weak D call: TRBD1 (5 bases). Per germline, CDR1 SGHVS and CDR2 FQNEAQ. This CDR3 contains 13 residues. Trimming removed 1 base at V and 4 bases at J, with 8 bases between. In DNA form, the CDR3 reads TGTGCCAGCAGCTTAGTTCCAGGGTACGAGCAGTACGTC. Translation gives CASSLVPGYEQYV.

This chain connects TRBV7-9 to TRBJ1-1, with 8 bases matching TRBD1. The CDR3 has 15 residues. After removal of 1 base from V and 4 bases from J, the junction contained 5 bases not matched to a gene. Germline lookup yields CDR1 SEHNR and CDR2 FQNEAQ (reference sequence). The CDR3 DNA reads as TGTGCCAGCAGCTTAGGGCAGGGGGCTGGCACTGAAGCTTTCTTT. This encodes CASSLGQGAGTEAFF.

The chain couples TRBV11-2 to TRBJ1-4; tentative D call: TRBD1 (5 bases). This CDR3 is built from 14 residues. CDR1 and CDR2 from the germline V gene are SGHAT and FQNNGV. V was cut by 5 bases and J by 4 bases, with 11 bases left in between. The CDR3 here is CASSRGGGNEKLFF. The CDR3 DNA reads TGTGCCAGCAGCCGGGGGGGAGGTAATGAAAAACTGTTTTTT. The full variable domain, in which reference TRBV11-2 and TRBJ1-4 provide the parts outside the CDR3, is EAGVAQSPRYKIIEKRQSVAFWCNPISGHATLYWYQQILGQGPKLLIQFQNNGVVDDSQLPKDRFSAERLKGVDSTLKIQPAKLEDSAVYLCASSRGGGNEKLFFGSGTQLSVL.

This clone showed up just a few times. The same CDR3 is also encoded by other DNA sequences in this sample. V and J are TRBV3-1 (or the pseudogene TRBV3-2) and TRBJ1-1; D ambiguous. CDR1 LGHDT and CDR2 YNNKEL come from the germline V gene (reference sequence). This CDR3 region has 11 residues. V shed 6 bases and J shed 5 bases, with 7 bases lying between them. The CDR3 DNA reads as TGTGCCAGCAGGGGAGGAACTGAAGCTTTCTTT. Translating gives CASRGGTEAFF.

V and J are TRBV24-1 and TRBJ2-2; 8 positions agree with TRBD1. V lost 3 bases and J lost 6; bases outside the gene matches: 2. This CDR3 is built from 14 residues. The germline V gene has CDR1 KGHDR and CDR2 SFDVKD. CDR3 amino acids: CATSDPRGPGELFF. The CDR3 bases are TGTGCCACCAGTGATCCCAGGGGGCCCGGGGAGCTGTTTTTT.

There are a few counts of this clone. The same CDR3 can be traced to other DNA sequences in this sample. The V call is TRBV27, the J call TRBJ2-1; 7 nucleotides agree with TRBD1. Germline-derived CDR1 and CDR2 are MNHEY and SMNVEV (reference sequence). V lost 3 bases to trimming and J lost 4 bases; unmatched junction nucleotides: 0. The CDR3 has 13 amino acids. The CDR3, as DNA: TGTGCCAGCAGTTTGGGACAGTACAATGAGCAGTTCTTC. It specifies CASSLGQYNEQFF.

The J gene is TRBJ2-2, the V gene TRBV7-2; D is possibly TRBD2 (6 bases). This CDR3 region has 17 residues. V was shortened by 1 base and J by 4 bases, with 16 bases between the two germline ends. Germline loops: CDR1 SGHTA, CDR2 FQGNSA. The DNA of the CDR3 is TGTGCCAGCAGCTTAGGGGGAGGACGTATCTCCACCGGGGAGCTGTTTTTT. Its protein product is CASSLGGGRISTGELFF. Drawing the rest from reference TRBV7-2 and TRBJ2-2, the complete variable domain is GAGVSQSPSNKVTEKGKDVELRCDPISGHTALYWYRQSLGQGLEFLIYFQGNSAPDKSGLPSDRFSAERTGGSVSTLTIQRTQQEDSAVYLCASSLGGGRISTGELFFGEGSRLTVL.

This clone appeared a single time. The chain uses TRBV18 and TRBJ1-1, with 8 bases identical to TRBD1. Germline assignment: CDR1 KGHSH and CDR2 LQKENI. The CDR3 extends over 14 amino acids. V was clipped by 3 bases and J by 5 bases; unmatched bases: 5. DNA for the CDR3: TGTGCCAGCTCACCTCCAGGGACAGGAACTGAAGCTTTCTTT. It codes for CASSPPGTGTEAFF.

CDR3: CASSRISRGPYNEQFF. The CDR3, as DNA: TGTGCCAGTAGTCGAATCTCCCGTGGCCCCTACAATGAGCAGTTCTTC. The chain couples TRBV19 to TRBJ2-1; D not certain. V was clipped by 5 bases and J by 2 bases, with 16 bases between them. The CDR3 totals 16 residues. CDR1 is LNHDA and CDR2 is SQIVND in the germline V gene (reference sequence).

The rearrangement uses TRBV7-9 and TRBJ1-1; TRBD1 matches at 10 bases. Trimming at V came to 0 bases and at J to 2 bases, leaving 3 bases not matched to a gene. From germline, CDR1 is SEHNR and CDR2 FQNEAQ (reference sequence). This CDR3 spans 16 amino acids. The CDR3 region is CASSLARTGGNTEAFF. CDR3 DNA sequence: TGTGCCAGCAGCTTAGCCCGGACAGGGGGTAACACTGAAGCTTTCTTT.

This sequence joins TRBV19 and TRBJ1-5; 9 bases are a match to TRBD1. The germline CDR1 and CDR2 sequences are LNHDA and SQIVND (reference sequence). The V segment lost 5 bases and the J segment 3 bases; nucleotides outside the gene matches: 2. CDR3 length equals 14 residues. DNA of the CDR3: TGTGCCAGTAGTTGGACAGGGGACAATCAGCCCCAGCATTTT. Translated: CASSWTGDNQPQHF.

The chain recombines TRBV4-3 with TRBJ1-3; no firm D call. This CDR3 is built from 14 residues. Germline-derived CDR1 and CDR2 are LGHNA and YSLEER. Trimming left V 6 bases short and J 0 bases short, with 9 bases between. The CDR3 here is CASSIGNSGNTIYF. The CDR3 DNA reads TGCGCCAGCAGTATCGGGAACTCTGGAAACACCATATATTTT.

This chain's CDR3 is CASSSDQGTGELFF. The DNA of the CDR3 is TGTGCCAGCAGCTCCGACCAGGGCACCGGGGAGCTGTTTTTT. The genes are TRBV5-4 and TRBJ2-2; possible D gene TRBD1, 5 bases. Germline V gene data show CDR1 as SGHNT and CDR2 as YYREEE (reference sequence). The ends were cut back, 3 bases at V and 4 bases at J, with 10 bases in the middle. This CDR3 has 14 residues.

To note about this clone: Other DNA sequences within the sample encode an identical CDR3. The chain uses TRBV27 and TRBJ1-1; D perhaps matches TRBD1 (6 bases). Trimming took 2 bases from V and 3 from J, leaving 7 bases between them. The CDR3 is 13 residues long. Germline V gives CDR1 MNHEY, CDR2 SMNVEV (reference sequence). The CDR3 DNA reads as TGTGCCAGCAGTTTAACAGGGTACACTGAAGCTTTCTTT. Protein: CASSLTGYTEAFF.

The genes are TRBV3-1 (or the pseudogene TRBV3-2) and TRBJ2-7; 7 nucleotides align to TRBD1. The germline V gene encodes CDR1 LGHDT and CDR2 YNNKEL (reference sequence). After removal of 1 base from V and 4 bases from J, the junction contained 4 bases not matched to a gene. This CDR3 spans 14 amino acids. In DNA form, the CDR3 reads TGTGCCAGCAGCCAAGCAGGGGGTAGGTACGAGCAGTACTTC. This codes for CASSQAGGRYEQYF.